These 20 T cell receptor beta chains were all obtained from the same sample, sequenced in a study of T cells after yellow fever vaccination. From the 5' RACE reads, TCRdb called clonotypes with MiXCR, one entry per CDR3 protein. The sample has around 550,000 distinct CDR3 sequences; 15% to 20% are singletons. The sample was PBMCs, taken 15 days after the yellow fever booster vaccination. These receptors originate from a man younger than 45 who received the YFV17D yellow fever vaccine.

The genes are TRBV5-1 and TRBJ2-5; D is perhaps TRBD1 or TRBD2 (5 bases each). V lost 3 bases and J 7 bases, leaving 19 bases between the germline ends. The CDR3 has 15 amino acids. Germline assignment: CDR1 SGHRS and CDR2 YFSETQ. The CDR3 DNA is TGCGCCAGCAGCTCGGGACCCCCGGGATTGGTGACCCAGTACTTC. Amino acids: CASSSGPPGLVTQYF.

This clonotype was seen only a few times. This chain uses TRBV20-1 with TRBJ2-1, with a tentative D call TRBD2 (5 bases). This CDR3 spans 16 amino acids. V was cut by 2 bases and J by 4 bases, with 18 bases left in between. CDR1 is DFQATT and CDR2 is SNEGSKA in the germline V gene (reference sequence). The CDR3 DNA sequence: TGCAGTGCTAGACTGGGCGGGCCTCGAGGATACAATGAGCAGTTCTTC. The encoded protein is CSARLGGPRGYNEQFF.

This clonotype was seen more than once but under ten times. The V call is TRBV20-1, the J call TRBJ2-1; D gene ambiguous. Germline CDR1 is DFQATT and CDR2 is SNEGSKA (reference sequence). V lost 1 base and J 0 bases, leaving 19 bases between the germline ends. The CDR3 totals 18 residues. This CDR3 is CSARAPTTSRYSYNEQFF. The CDR3, as DNA: TGCAGTGCTAGAGCCCCGACGACGTCTCGGTACTCCTACAATGAGCAGTTCTTC.

The V call is TRBV6-5, the J call TRBJ2-7, with D possibly matching TRBD2 (5 bases). Trimming left V 0 bases short and J 3 bases short, with 9 bases between. CDR3 size: 14 residues. CDR1 and CDR2 (germline): MNHEY, SVGAGI. CDR3 region: CASSYSPGIYEQYF. CDR3 bases: TGTGCCAGCAGTTACTCTCCGGGAATCTACGAGCAGTACTTC.

This clonotype was seen a handful of times. This chain uses TRBV5-5 with TRBJ2-1, with TRBD1 matching over 7 bases. The germline CDR1 and CDR2 sequences are SGHKS and YYEKEE (reference sequence). Trimming took 6 bases from V and 3 from J; bases not matched to a gene: 9. The CDR3 is 15 residues long. The CDR3 bases are TGTGCCAGCACCGGGACAGCGCTGGGCTACAATGAGCAGTTCTTC. Its translation: CASTGTALGYNEQFF.

The chain recombines TRBV19 with TRBJ2-3; 7 bases are shared with TRBD2. Germline V CDR1 and CDR2: LNHDA, SQIVND (reference sequence). This CDR3 spans 15 amino acids. The J segment lost 2 bases and the V segment lost 4 bases, leaving 6 bases of the junction unmatched. In DNA form, the CDR3 reads TGTGCCAGTAGTAGCTCCGCGGGGGACACAGATACGCAGTATTTT. Translating it yields CASSSSAGDTDTQYF. The entire variable domain, with the rest obtained from reference TRBV19 and TRBJ2-3, is as follows: DGGITQSPKYLFRKEGQNVTLSCEQNLNHDAMYWYRQDPGQGLRLIYYSQIVNDFQKGDIAEGYSVSREKKESFPLTVTSAQKNPTAFYLCASSSSAGDTDTQYFGPGTRLTVL.

V usage is TRBV10-3 and J usage is TRBJ2-3, with D tentatively TRBD2 (6 bases). The CDR3 spans 15 residues. Trimming took 6 bases from V and 0 from J, leaving 13 bases between them. Germline CDR1 and CDR2: ENHRY and SYGVKD. The CDR3 is CAIRPSVTSTDTQYF. The CDR3 DNA follows: TGTGCCATCAGGCCTAGCGTAACTAGCACAGATACGCAGTATTTT.

Ten or more counts support this clonotype. The chain recombines TRBV4-3 with TRBJ2-2, with D hard to call. The CDR3 is 13 amino acids. Trimming stripped 4 bases from V and 4 bases from J, with 7 bases between. Per the germline V gene, CDR1 is LGHNA and CDR2 is YSLEER. CDR3 in amino acids: CASSPTGTGELFF. DNA of the CDR3: TGCGCCAGCAGCCCTACTGGCACCGGGGAGCTGTTTTTT.

This clonotype was detected a few times. V and J are TRBV3-1 and TRBJ2-2, with D perhaps matching TRBD1 (6 bases). Deletions cut 5 bases from V and 6 bases from J, with 13 bases between. CDR1 is LGHDT and CDR2 is YNNKEL in the germline V gene (reference sequence). The CDR3 length is 14 residues. CDR3 sequence: CASSEQGFAGELFF. In DNA, the CDR3 is TGTGCCAGCAGCGAGCAGGGGTTCGCCGGGGAGCTGTTTTTT.

The rearrangement joins TRBV12-3 or TRBV12-4 to TRBJ1-5; no firm D call. V lost 7 bases and J lost 5, with 12 bases in between. The CDR3 length is 13 residues. The CDR3: CASKLGRHQPQHF. For the CDR3, the DNA is TGTGCCAGCAAGCTCGGGAGGCATCAGCCCCAGCATTTT.

This clonotype turned up a few times. The J gene is TRBJ2-6, the V gene TRBV28; D uncertain. V was clipped by 3 bases and J by 1 base, with 7 bases between them. The germline V gene has CDR1 MDHEN and CDR2 SYDVKM. The CDR3 sequence is 15 residues long. The CDR3 coding sequence is TGTGCCAGCAGTTTCGTGGGGTCTGGGGCCAACGTCCTGACTTTC. It translates to CASSFVGSGANVLTF.

The table lists this clonotype with a few counts. The rearrangement uses TRBV9 and TRBJ2-1, with D uncertain. This CDR3 has 15 amino acids. Germline V gene sequence: CDR1 SGDLS, CDR2 YYNGEE. Trimming took off 4 bases at V and 0 bases at J, with 11 bases between the two ends. As DNA, the CDR3 is TGTGCCAGCAGCACCCAACCGGGCTCCTACAATGAGCAGTTCTTC. This translates into CASSTQPGSYNEQFF.

This clonotype was seen more than once but under ten times. The V call is TRBV5-1, the J call TRBJ2-3; TRBD1 or TRBD2 may be the D gene (5 bases each). The germline CDR1 and CDR2 sequences are SGHRS and YFSETQ. Trimming took 5 bases from V and 11 from J, leaving 12 bases between them. This CDR3 is 11 amino acids long. The CDR3 spells CASRGDGEQYF. CDR3 DNA sequence: TGCGCCAGCAGGGGGGACGGCGAGCAGTATTTT. Drawing the rest from reference TRBV5-1 and TRBJ2-3, the complete variable domain is KAGVTQTPRYLIKTRGQQVTLSCSPISGHRSVSWYQQTPGQGLQFLFEYFSETQRNKGNFPGRFSGRQFSNSRSEMNVSTLELGDSALYLCASRGDGEQYFGPGTRLTVL.

This clonotype has just one count. The V and J genes are TRBV15 and TRBJ1-1; D is ambiguous. The V gene lost 1 base and the J gene lost 1 base, with 10 bases spanning the gap. The CDR3 has 15 residues. The germline V gene encodes CDR1 LNHNV and CDR2 YYDKDF (reference sequence). In DNA form, the CDR3 reads TGTGCCACCAGCAGAGGGAACTTCAAGAACACTGAAGCTTTCTTT. Its protein product is CATSRGNFKNTEAFF.

The V call is TRBV4-3, the J call TRBJ1-5; D ambiguous. From germline, CDR1 is LGHNA and CDR2 YSLEER. The CDR3 sequence is 15 residues long. V lost 0 bases, J lost 2 bases, and 8 bases lay in between. DNA of the CDR3: TGCGCCAGCAGCCAAGAATTTGCTGGCAATCAGCCCCAGCATTTT. Amino acids: CASSQEFAGNQPQHF.

The rearrangement uses TRBV19 and TRBJ1-5; 7 nucleotides agree with TRBD1. Germline V gene sequence: CDR1 LNHDA, CDR2 SQIVND (reference sequence). The CDR3 totals 12 residues. V was clipped by 8 bases and J by 4 bases; unmatched bases: 2. CDR3 in amino acids: CASETGNQPQHF. Here the CDR3 DNA reads TGTGCCAGTGAGACAGGGAATCAGCCCCAGCATTTT.

This chain links TRBV4-2 with TRBJ1-5; TRBD1 aligns across 8 bases. The CDR3 runs to 16 residues. Trimming took 3 bases from V and 6 from J; bases not matched to a gene: 10. Germline CDR1 and CDR2: LGHNA and YNFKEQ. The CDR3 reads CASSHGDAGGVQPQHF. In DNA form, the CDR3 reads TGTGCCAGCAGCCACGGCGATGCAGGGGGCGTTCAGCCCCAGCATTTT.

This clonotype has a handful of counts. The chain links TRBV5-5 to TRBJ2-7, with D perhaps TRBD2 (7 bases). CDR3 length equals 16 residues. Trimming stripped 0 bases from V and 5 bases from J, with 18 bases between. Germline CDR1 and CDR2: SGHKS and YYEKEE (reference sequence). The CDR3 nucleotides read TGTGCCAGCAGCTTGGAAAGAGGGGGGGCTTTCAACGAGCAGTACTTC. It is translated as CASSLERGGAFNEQYF.

The V gene is TRBV7-7, the J gene TRBJ2-2; no reliable D call. V was shortened by 5 bases and J by 8 bases, with 9 bases between the two germline ends. This CDR3 region has 12 residues. Germline V CDR1 and CDR2: SSHAT, FNYEAQ (reference sequence). This CDR3 reads CASSPIWGELFF. The CDR3 DNA reads as TGTGCCAGCAGCCCCATCTGGGGGGAGCTGTTTTTT. Complete variable domain (other parts from reference TRBV7-7 and TRBJ2-2): GAGVSQSPRYKVTKRGQDVTLRCDPISSHATLYWYQQALGQGPEFLTYFNYEAQPDKSGLPSDRFSAERPEGSISTLTIQRTEQRDSAMYRCASSPIWGELFFGEGSRLTVL.

The table lists this clonotype with a few counts. This rearrangement joins TRBV20-1 to TRBJ2-5; TRBD2 matches at 7 bases. Losses at the gene ends were 1 base for V and 5 bases for J; bases not matched to a gene: 10. CDR1 is DFQATT and CDR2 is SNEGSKA in the germline V gene (reference sequence). CDR3 length equals 15 residues. The CDR3 DNA sequence: TGCAGTGCTAGAGCGGCTAGCGGTATAAAGGAGACCCAGTACTTC. Its translation is CSARAASGIKETQYF.